Detailed here is one T cell receptor beta chain. The antigen remains undetermined. TCR beta cDNA libraries had unique molecular identifiers. Input amounts of 1 to 10 million T cells were used. These gave 500,000 or so cDNA molecules, so each molecule approximated one T cell. One entry per CDR3 protein, called by TCRdb with MiXCR from the PCR reads. The sample consists of around 400,000 distinct CDR3 sequences, around a third of them appearing once. The V gene lost 8 bases and the J gene lost 3 bases, with 20 bases spanning the gap. The CDR3 contains 17 residues. CDR1 is MNHEY, CDR2 SVGEGT, per germline. This sample was taken from a study of post-analysis software for immune sequencing data. Study overall: Included courses were relapsing-remitting and secondary progressive multiple sclerosis; progressive-relapsing multiple sclerosis was also included. Overall study findings and caveats: F measure showed strong co-clustering of same-batch samples. For normalized Chao1 diversity, multiple sclerosis patients scored significantly lower than controls did. Roughly five TRBV segments appeared more often in patients than in controls, and TRBV5-6, TRBV5-1 and TRBV20-1 were among these.

V and J are TRBV6-2 or TRBV6-3 and TRBJ1-6; a possible D gene is TRBD1 (5 bases). The sample taken for sequencing was blood. This TCR derives from a girl aged 10-17 years with multiple sclerosis. The CDR3 loop reads CASQAIGTDYYNSPLHF. CDR3 nucleotide sequence: TGTGCCAGCCAGGCCATCGGGACGGATTACTATAATTCACCCCTCCACTTT.